The 4 T cell receptor beta chains presented below share a single source sample, sequenced in a study of T cell responses to AZD1222 COVID-19 vaccine. Measured with immunoSEQ multiplex PCR; TCRdb has only the in-frame clones, and not every one. The data contain roughly 150,000 clones, about nine tenths of them singletons. Sequenced here: peripheral blood, sampled 28 days after the second AZD1222 dose. These receptor sequences come from an adult who received the AZD1222 COVID-19 vaccine.

The V and J genes are TRBV2 and TRBJ2-3; TRBD2 agrees at 12 bases. After removal of 8 bases from V and 3 bases from J, the junction contained 9 bases not matched to a gene. Per germline, CDR1 SNHLY and CDR2 FYNNEI. The CDR3 is made up of 16 amino acids. CDR3 protein: CASGHPSGRVTDTQYF. As DNA, the CDR3 is TGTGCCAGCGGCCACCCTAGCGGGAGGGTTACAGATACGCAGTATTTT.

The CDR3 region has the DNA TGTGCCAGCAATTCCGGGACAGCCTATGGCTACACCTTC. Its protein product is CASNSGTAYGYTF. The rearrangement joins TRBV25-1 to TRBJ1-2; 7 nucleotides match TRBD1. Losses at the gene ends were 7 bases for V and 4 bases for J; bases not matched to a gene: 6. The germline V gene encodes CDR1 MGHDK and CDR2 SYGVNS. The CDR3 runs to 13 residues.

A few counts support this clone. The chain has TRBV5-4 and TRBJ2-5, with D possibly being TRBD2 (6 bases). Trimming shortened V by 4 bases and J by 2 bases, and 12 bases separated the two germline ends. Germline loops: CDR1 SGHNT, CDR2 YYREEE (reference sequence). CDR3 length: 14 residues. CDR3: CASSRPGLQETQYF. The CDR3 DNA sequence: TGTGCCAGCAGCCGCCCGGGACTTCAAGAGACCCAGTACTTC.

The chain joins TRBV4-2 to TRBJ2-1; 8 positions agree with TRBD2. V gave up 3 bases and J gave up 7 bases; unmatched junction bases: 17. The CDR3 contains 18 residues. Germline values: CDR1 LGHNA, CDR2 YNFKEQ. DNA for the CDR3: TGTGCCAGCAGCCAGGGGATCACTGGTCCGGGAGGGCCAAATGAGCAGTTCTTC. Residues: CASSQGITGPGGPNEQFF.